Sequencing of this T cell receptor (beta chain) was carried out in a study of beta chain features in type 1 diabetes. Study details: Cells sorted and examined across all samples totaled 107,917,701.

Notes on this clone: Antigen specificity is unknown.

Based on CD45RO/CCR7/CD25/CD127/CD95/CD27, CD4+ regulatory, stem cell-like memory, naive and central memory cells were sorted. Germline CDR1 is SGHVS and CDR2 is FQNEAQ. This CDR3 region has 13 residues. V was pared by 6 bases and J by 1 base, with 7 bases between. Findings of the study overall: Comparison showed that naive, central memory and Treg TCRB repertoires appeared more similar among patients than among healthy donors. In every one of the four CD4+ subsets, TCRB CDR3s were moderately but significantly shorter in Type 1 diabetes patients.

Sequenced material consisted of expressed TCRB transcripts (all of the isolated RNA was reverse transcribed). Measured with immunoSEQ multiplex PCR; TCRdb has only the in-frame clones, and not every one. The sample holds about 640,000 clones, around 12% seen once. This sequence joins TRBV7-8 and TRBJ1-3; D is possibly TRBD1 (5 bases). The receptor was isolated from a man aged 25-40 years with type 1 diabetes. The sequenced sample consisted of naive CD4+ T cells from blood. CDR3 region: CASRPGSGNTIYF. CDR3 nucleotides: TGTGCCAGCAGACCAGGGTCTGGAAACACCATATATTTT.